This is a list of T cell receptor beta chains from one sample in a study of regulatory T cells in long-lasting Graves disease. Via MiXCR, TCRdb re-called the multiplex PCR reads, giving one row per CDR3 protein. The sample consists of fewer than 450,000 distinct CDR3 sequences, 15% of them appearing once. This same sample was also taken into another study, of T cells in Graves' hyperthyroidism and ophthalmopathy.

The sample here was peripheral blood mononuclear cells (PBMCs), taken at new diagnosis, from a patient treated with antithyroid drugs. The origin of the receptors is a woman between 40 and 55 years old with Graves disease. CDR3s include the opening cysteine and the closing phenylalanine or tryptophan. D genes are given only for firm matches. Part of the rows lack a size; the others show once, few, many or a class for expanded clones.

many	TRBV28	17	TRBJ2-2	TRBD2	CASSLTGGKGFTGELFF	TGTGCCAGCAGTTTAACCGGGGGGAAGGGCTTCACCGGGGAGCTGTTTTTT
many	TRBV5-1	14	TRBJ1-4	TRBD1	CASSPDRVREKLFF	TGCGCCAGCAGTCCGGACAGGGTACGCGAAAAACTGTTTTTT
many	TRBV12-3/TRBV12-4	12	TRBJ1-2	NA	CASSRGVLGYTF	TGTGCCAGCAGTAGGGGGGTCCTGGGCTACACCTTC
many	TRBV11-3	13	TRBJ2-3	NA	CASSLDRRVAQYF	TGTGCCAGCAGCTTAGATAGAAGGGTTGCGCAGTATTTT
many	TRBV2	16	TRBJ1-1	TRBD1	CASSTTFEGTDTEAFF	TGTGCCAGCAGTACAACATTCGAAGGGACAGACACTGAAGCTTTCTTT
many	TRBV13	13	TRBJ2-5	TRBD2	CASSRLAEETQYF	TGTGCCAGCAGCCGACTAGCGGAAGAGACCCAGTACTTC
few	TRBV7-3	15	TRBJ2-1	NA	CASSLGLARHNEQFF	TGTGCCAGCAGCTTAGGCCTAGCACGTCACAATGAGCAGTTCTTC
many	TRBV27	17	TRBJ2-2	TRBD2	CASSPQAGGRNTGELFF	TGTGCCAGCAGTCCCCAAGCGGGAGGCCGGAACACCGGGGAGCTGTTTTTT
few	TRBV12-5	12	TRBJ2-3	NA	CASGQLTDTQYF	TGTGCTAGTGGCCAACTCACAGATACGCAGTATTTT
few	TRBV4-1	15	TRBJ2-5	NA	CASSQGETRQETQYF	TGCGCCAGCAGCCAAGGTGAAACCCGTCAAGAGACCCAGTACTTC
NA	TRBV19	16	TRBJ1-4	NA	CASRSPADTTNEKLFF	TGTGCCAGTAGATCCCCGGCGGATACAACTAATGAAAAACTGTTTTTT
many	TRBV6-2/TRBV6-3	16	TRBJ2-1	TRBD2	CASSYTVASGIHEQFF	TGTGCCAGCAGTTACACCGTGGCTAGCGGGATACATGAGCAGTTCTTC
many	TRBV11-2	15	TRBJ2-7	TRBD2	CASSKGLAGGYEQYF	TGTGCCAGCAGCAAAGGACTAGCGGGAGGCTACGAGCAGTACTTC
many	TRBV19	18	TRBJ1-1	NA	CASSIGMTDNHLNTEAFF	TGTGCCAGTAGTATAGGTATGACAGACAACCATTTGAACACTGAAGCTTTCTTT
few	TRBV6-1	15	TRBJ2-7	TRBD2	CASSLAGGLSYEQYF	TGTGCCAGCAGCCTAGCGGGAGGCCTCTCCTACGAGCAGTACTTC
many	TRBV12-3/TRBV12-4	13	TRBJ1-1	NA	CASSLVAYTEAFF	TGTGCCAGCAGTTTAGTGGCCTACACTGAAGCTTTCTTT